One T cell receptor (beta chain) is described in this entry. This clone's antigen is unknown. No per-base quality is available; no much larger clone lies one base away. Receptors were amplified or captured by PCR. The sequencer listed for this sample is Illumina HiSeq 2500. TCR libraries were prepared with molecular barcoding, using unique molecular identifiers to normalize TCRbeta repertoire quantification. TCRdb itself trimmed the public reads at Q25 with fastp, ran MiXCR and retained productive beta chains. Identical CDR3 protein sequences are pooled into one entry, listed with their most common genes and DNA. This sample has about 980,000 distinct CDR3 sequences in its table, and about 26% of those were observed once. Over 25% of the sample is taken by the ten largest. This sample is part of a study of T-cell reconstitution after alpha-beta-depleted transplantation in children (dated by TCRdb to about 2016). Regarding the research as a whole: Using TCR repertoire profiling, the study quantitatively followed how T-cell immune reconstitution unfolded in children after TCRalphabeta/CD19-depleted allogeneic hematopoietic cell transplantation.

What the study reported, not specific to this receptor: In some patients, the high TCRbeta diversity seen at day 60 was put down to recipient T cells and intrathymic progenitors that had survived conditioning. Hyperexpanded clone frequencies declined over subsequent months; after one year, T-cell counts and TCRbeta diversity were mostly attributed to newly produced T cells. The apparently early recovery of alphabetaT-cell counts about two months after transplant reportedly depended on only several hundred rapidly expanded clones that came from non-depleted graft cells.

The CDR3 spans 14 residues, from the cysteine through the phenylalanine. The only DNA kept is the CDR3, 42 bases in frame from the first base. CDR1 and CDR2, per the germline V gene, are SGHRS and YFSETQ. V loses 4 bases of germline sequence and J loses 7 bases, and the interval between the two ends is 15 bases. The treatment or condition label, read with the paper, signifies: allogeneic hematopoietic cell transplantation with graft depleted of TCRalphabeta T cells and CD19 B cells. Transplant recipients were children who received TCRalphabeta/CD19-depleted allogeneic hematopoietic cell grafts. The sequencing here drew on PBMCs, mostly from graft donor cells, taken 360 days after TCRalphabeta/CD19-depleted stem cell transplant. The sequence joins TRBV5-1 to TRBJ1-5; matching of 6 bases hints at TRBD1 as the D gene. The source is a boy under two years old who had a stem cell transplant for SCID, so the T cells may come from the graft donor. The sequenced DNA is TGCGCCAGCAGCCGAACAGGGAGGGACCAGCCCCAGCATTTT. Its protein product is CASSRTGRDQPQHF.